This T cell receptor beta chain was identified in a study of CD8 T cells in Susac syndrome. Whole-study results and caveats: A relatively small number of individuals underwent TCR sequencing and HLA analysis.

With regard to this clonotype: What it binds is not known.

An input of about 0.45 to 1 ug of RNA was subjected to reverse transcription using random hexamers. Multiplex immunoSEQ PCR targeted 54 Vbeta and 13 Jbeta TCR beta segments. TCRdb re-derived calls from the immunoSEQ multiplex PCR reads in MiXCR, one entry per CDR3 protein. Among 400,000 to 550,000 distinct CDR3 sequences listed, around 85% were seen once. The CDR3 loop spans 14 amino acids. Trimming shortened V by 3 bases and J by 9 bases, and 18 bases separated the two germline ends. The germline V gene encodes CDR1 GTSNPN and CDR2 SVGIG (reference sequence). Treatment-naive patients with stable or active relapsing-remitting disease were the multiple sclerosis controls. FACS enriched CD8+ TEMRA cells, while bulk CD8+ and CD4+ were negatively isolated.

This sequence joins TRBV30 and TRBJ2-1; D is undetermined. This receptor was taken from a human donor with multiple sclerosis. Material: CD8+ T cells from PBMCs. In DNA, the CDR3 is TGTGCCTGGAGCCCCCTTTCTGCGGCGGCTGAGCAGTTCTTC. Its protein is CAWSPLSAAAEQFF.